These T cell receptor beta chains were read from a single sample in a study of T-cell memory formation after mild COVID-19. TCRdb re-derived calls from the 5' RACE reads in MiXCR, one entry per CDR3 protein. The sample consists of around 80,000 distinct CDR3 sequences, 13% of them appearing once. The specimen sequenced was PBMCs or a T cell subset sorted from them (not recorded which). All receptors come from a young man who had mild COVID-19 (a few samples of this study predate the infection). Cell type and time point are not known. The CDR3 runs from the conserved cysteine through the conserved F or W. The D gene is left open where the match is weak. Clone size appears in some rows only: once, few, many, or a class for an expanded clone.

j_call,v_call,d_call,clone_size,cdr3_nt,cdr3_aa
TRBJ2-1,TRBV12-3/TRBV12-4,NA,few,TGTGCCAGCAGTTTATCGAATGGGCTGTGGCAGTTCTTC,CASSLSNGLWQFF
TRBJ2-3,TRBV5-1,TRBD2,NA,TGCGCCAGCAGCTTGGGCGAGCGGGGCGCGGATACGCAGTATTTT,CASSLGERGADTQYF
TRBJ1-1,TRBV27,NA,NA,TGTGCCAGCAGGAGCAACACTGAAGCTTTCTTT,CASRSNTEAFF
TRBJ1-2,TRBV7-9,NA,NA,TGTGCCAGCAGCTTAAGCAAACAGGGTTTTTATGGCTACACCTTC,CASSLSKQGFYGYTF
TRBJ2-2,TRBV5-1,NA,NA,TGCGCCAGCAGCGGAGGCCCCGGGACACCAAACACCGGGGAGCTGTTTTTT,CASSGGPGTPNTGELFF
TRBJ2-2,TRBV6-2/TRBV6-3,NA,few,TGTGCCAGCAGTCTCACTAGTGCCACCGGGGAGCTGTTTTTT,CASSLTSATGELFF
TRBJ2-7,TRBV29-1,TRBD1,NA,TGCAGCGCCCTGGGACAGGTCGACACCTACGAGCAGTACTTC,CSALGQVDTYEQYF
TRBJ2-1,TRBV6-5,TRBD2,few,TGTGCCAGCAGTTATGGACTAGCGGGGGGGAATGAGCAGTTCTTC,CASSYGLAGGNEQFF
TRBJ2-7,TRBV27,TRBD1,few,TGTGCCAGCAGTCCGCAATCCGGGACAGGCTCCTACGAGCAGTACTTC,CASSPQSGTGSYEQYF
TRBJ2-1,TRBV7-3,NA,many,TGTGCCAGCAGCACCAGACGGTTACTACCCAGGGGAAACTCCTACAATGAGCAGTTCTTC,CASSTRRLLPRGNSYNEQFF
TRBJ1-2,TRBV12-3/TRBV12-4,NA,NA,TGTGCCAGCACCTACGGCCGGGGTACCTATGGCTACACCTTC,CASTYGRGTYGYTF
TRBJ2-2,TRBV29-1,NA,NA,TGCAGCGTTGGGCCAGAAACAAACACCGGGGAGCTGTTTTTT,CSVGPETNTGELFF
TRBJ2-2,TRBV11-3,NA,few,TGTGCCAGCAGCTTGTTCGAGGGGGCCGGGGAGCTGTTTTTT,CASSLFEGAGELFF
TRBJ1-6,TRBV7-6,NA,few,TGTGCCAGCAGCTTATTTGGGGGGACGGGGAATTCACCCCTCCACTTT,CASSLFGGTGNSPLHF
TRBJ2-4,TRBV7-9,NA,few,TGTGCCAGCAGCGCAGAGGGACGTCGGAACATTCAGTACTTC,CASSAEGRRNIQYF
TRBJ1-1,TRBV4-1,NA,NA,TGCGCCAGCAGCCTCGGGGGGCCCCCGGAAGCTTTCTTT,CASSLGGPPEAFF
TRBJ1-2,TRBV4-1,TRBD1,few,TGCGCCAGCAGCCAGGGGGACAGCCTCGCATGGGATGGCTACACCTTC,CASSQGDSLAWDGYTF
TRBJ1-2,TRBV6-5,NA,few,TGTGCCAGCAGTTACGGGGGCGGGTATGGCTACACCTTC,CASSYGGGYGYTF
TRBJ2-1,TRBV4-1,TRBD2,NA,TGCGCCAGCAGCCAAGTGGGGAGGGAGAATGAGCAGTTCTTC,CASSQVGRENEQFF
TRBJ2-3,TRBV7-2,TRBD2,few,TGTGCCAGCACCCTAGCGGGGGGCACAGATACGCAGTATTTT,CASTLAGGTDTQYF
TRBJ2-2,TRBV4-1,TRBD2,NA,TGCGCCAGCAGCCCGAGCGGGGGGGCAGCTGGGGAGCTGTTTTTT,CASSPSGGAAGELFF
TRBJ2-5,TRBV14,NA,few,TGTGCCAGCAGCCATCAGCGGCTTTACCAAGAGACCCAGTACTTC,CASSHQRLYQETQYF
TRBJ1-4,TRBV9,TRBD1,few,TGTGCCAGCAGTAGGGGGCTATCAACTAATGAAAAACTGTTTTTT,CASSRGLSTNEKLFF
TRBJ1-3,TRBV29-1,NA,few,TGCAGCGTTGTATGGATTTCTGGAAACACCATATATTTT,CSVVWISGNTIYF
TRBJ2-1,TRBV10-2,TRBD2,NA,TGCGCCAGCCGACTAGCGTACAATGAGCAGTTCTTC,CASRLAYNEQFF
TRBJ1-6,TRBV4-2,NA,few,TGTGCCAGCAGCCTGGGGCGGGACTTTAATTCACCCCTCCACTTT,CASSLGRDFNSPLHF
TRBJ2-7,TRBV12-3/TRBV12-4,NA,NA,TGTGCCATCAAGGACACGAACGGAATCGAGCAGTACTTC,CAIKDTNGIEQYF
TRBJ1-2,TRBV7-2,NA,NA,TGTGCCAGCAGCCACGTGGGGGGATGGAGTAACTATGGCTACACCTTC,CASSHVGGWSNYGYTF
TRBJ2-5,TRBV7-6,TRBD1,many,TGTGCCAGCAGCTTGGCCCAGGGGGCGAAGACCCAGTACTTC,CASSLAQGAKTQYF
TRBJ2-1,TRBV4-2,NA,NA,TGTGCCAGCAGCCACGAACGGGTCTCCTCAGAGCAGTTCTTC,CASSHERVSSEQFF
TRBJ2-4,TRBV7-9,NA,few,TGTGCCAGCAGCTTAGCGGGGGGCCACAACATTCAGTACTTC,CASSLAGGHNIQYF
TRBJ2-1,TRBV3-1,NA,NA,TGTGCCAGCAGCCATGAGAAGAATTACAATGAGCAGTTCTTC,CASSHEKNYNEQFF
TRBJ2-1,TRBV20-1,TRBD1,few,TGCAGTGCTCAACCCAGGGGGCAGGAGGAGTTCTTC,CSAQPRGQEEFF
TRBJ2-3,TRBV6-4,NA,NA,TGTGCCAGCAGTGCCCGAGTGGAGCCCACAGATACGCAGTATTTT,CASSARVEPTDTQYF
TRBJ1-1,TRBV7-8,NA,NA,TGTGCCAGCAGCGAGGGGGTCTACACTGAAGCTTTCTTT,CASSEGVYTEAFF
TRBJ1-2,TRBV4-1,NA,few,TGCGCCAGCAGCCAAGAAGCGTCCTTCCCTAACTATGGCTACACCTTC,CASSQEASFPNYGYTF
TRBJ2-5,TRBV7-9,TRBD1,many,TGTGCCAGCACCCGGACAGGGAAATTGGGGGAGACCCAGTACTTC,CASTRTGKLGETQYF
TRBJ2-3,TRBV9,NA,many,TGTGCCAGCAGCGCTGGACCCGCCCCCACAGATACGCAGTATTTT,CASSAGPAPTDTQYF
TRBJ2-3,TRBV7-9,NA,many,TGTGCCAGCGGGGCGGTCACAGATACGCAGTATTTT,CASGAVTDTQYF
TRBJ2-5,TRBV6-5,NA,few,TGTGCCAGCAGTTACGGGGGACAAGAGACCCAGTACTTC,CASSYGGQETQYF
TRBJ2-1,TRBV5-1,NA,NA,TGCGCCAGCAGCTTAACCCCCACGGGGGCCAATGAGCAGTTCTTC,CASSLTPTGANEQFF